The T cell receptor beta chain under discussion was sequenced for a study of T cell responses to AZD1222 COVID-19 vaccine. Study-wide points: After the peak T cell response, and only then, were repertoires sampled. Only 5 or 6 individuals given AZD1222 were seropositive at baseline.

Clones were sequenced by immunoSEQ multiplex PCR, and TCRdb holds only the in-frame ones, with some missing. This repertoire shows roughly 120,000 clones, more than 80% found once; its top ten account for 4.4%. J gave up 3 bases and V 6 bases, and 9 bases lay outside the gene matches. Germline lookup yields CDR1 GTSNPN and CDR2 SVGIG (reference sequence). This CDR3 has 15 residues. Details on this clone: What it binds is unknown.

Timing groups of about 4 and about 12 weeks for second doses were pooled. The sequence came from an adult who received the AZD1222 COVID-19 vaccine. V usage is TRBV30 and J usage is TRBJ1-1; 11 bases map to TRBD1. Sequencing was performed on peripheral blood, taken 28 days after the second AZD1222 dose. The CDR3 region has the DNA TGTGCCTGCCCCTCCGGGACAGGGGGACACACTGAAGCTTTCTTT. This encodes CACPSGTGGHTEAFF.